This T cell receptor (beta chain) was identified in a study of blood T cell repertoires in COVID-19. Study context: Sources were T cells, B-cell-depleted T cells, or PBMCs; the material itself was cDNA or gDNA.

Some clones are missing from TCRdb's copy, which holds only in-frame ones; the method was immunoSEQ multiplex PCR. Among a few hundred thousand clones listed, over 80% were seen once. CDR1 and CDR2 (germline): SEHNR, FQNEAQ (reference sequence). Deletions cut 5 bases from V and 5 bases from J, with 12 bases between. This CDR3 region has 13 residues. The sample was PBMCs or T cells enriched from blood (not recorded which). This receptor was identified in a man aged 25-40 years who had recovered from COVID-19. The chain recombines TRBV7-9 with TRBJ1-2; the D is unclear. CDR3 DNA: TGTGCCAGCAGCCCTCTCCCCCTTTATGGCTACACCTTC. Its translation is CASSPLPLYGYTF.